The 26 T cell receptor beta chains in this list originate from one sample, sequenced in a study of blood T cell repertoires in COVID-19 (dated by TCRdb to about 2020). The method was the immunoSEQ multiplex PCR assay. What TCRdb holds here is the immuneACCESS table cut down to in-frame rearrangements. Part of the clones is not present; checked against another copy, under half of the missing clones reflect an unresolved V gene, and the others are unexplained. In this sample the table shows 350,000 to 550,000 clones, roughly nine tenths of which occur a single time. The leading ten clones occupy roughly 1.1% of the sample. Material for sequencing was PBMCs or T cells enriched from blood (not recorded which). These receptors came from a man under 40 who had recovered from COVID-19.

The J gene is TRBJ2-1, the V gene TRBV7-9; 9 bases agree with TRBD2. The junction had 9 bases not matched to a gene; V was cut back by 5 bases and J by 7 bases. CDR3 length: 15 amino acids. The germline V gene has CDR1 SEHNR and CDR2 FQNEAQ (reference sequence). The CDR3 protein is CASSRISGSRNEQFF. The CDR3, as DNA: TGTGCCAGCAGCCGGATTAGCGGGAGTAGGAATGAGCAGTTCTTC.

This rearrangement joins TRBV7-9 to TRBJ1-6; no definite D call. CDR3 size: 15 residues. V was cut by 3 bases and J by 11 bases, with 17 bases left in between. In germline, CDR1 is SEHNR, CDR2 FQNEAQ (reference sequence). CDR3 in amino acids: CASSLTRVGFTPLHF. CDR3 sequence (DNA): TGTGCCAGCAGCTTGACGAGGGTGGGATTTACACCCCTCCACTTT.

For this clone: Distinct nucleotide sequences in the sample also encode this CDR3. For the CDR3, the DNA is TGTGCCAGCACCCGGGGCAATCAGCCCCAGCATTTT. Amino acid sequence: CASTRGNQPQHF. The gene calls are TRBV28 and TRBJ1-5, with D unresolved. Per the germline V gene, CDR1 is MDHEN and CDR2 is SYDVKM. V was shortened by 7 bases and J by 2 bases, with 6 bases between the two germline ends. CDR3 length: 12 amino acids.

J is TRBJ1-6 and V is TRBV18; maybe TRBD1 (5 bases). Germline V gives CDR1 KGHSH, CDR2 LQKENI. CDR3 length: 16 amino acids. The V end lost 4 bases, the J end lost 7 bases, and 17 bases lay between the germline ends. Here the CDR3 DNA reads TGTGCCAGCTCACTCCGCGACGGGGGAGCGAATTCACCCCTCCACTTT. This encodes CASSLRDGGANSPLHF. Filled out from reference TRBV18 and TRBJ1-6, the complete variable domain reads NAGVMQNPRHLVRRRGQEARLRCSPMKGHSHVYWYRQLPEEGLKFMVYLQKENIIDESGMPKERFSAEFPKEGPSILRIQQVVRGDSAAYFCASSLRDGGANSPLHFGNGTRLTVT.

CDR3 DNA: TGTGCCAGCAGCTTATTAAACACTGAAGCTTTCTTT. Its translation: CASSLLNTEAFF. The genes are TRBV7-8 and TRBJ1-1; no clear D gene. Trimming removed 2 bases at V and 2 bases at J, with 3 bases between. In germline, CDR1 is SGHVS, CDR2 FQNEAQ. The CDR3 is 12 residues long.

The chain uses TRBV24-1 and TRBJ2-1; 7 bases are a match to TRBD2. The CDR3 totals 14 residues. CDR1 and CDR2 (germline): KGHDR, SFDVKD. The V segment lost 1 base and the J segment 7 bases; nucleotides outside the gene matches: 3. CDR3 loop: CATSDFGGWNEQFF. In DNA, the CDR3 is TGTGCCACCAGTGATTTCGGGGGGTGGAATGAGCAGTTCTTC.

V usage is TRBV11-2 and J usage is TRBJ2-1, with TRBD1 identical over 9 bases. Germline V gene lookup returns CDR1 SGHAT and CDR2 FQNNGV. Trimming cost V 2 bases and J 4 bases; bases outside gene matches: 6. This CDR3 is built from 16 residues. The CDR3 is CASSLQAGQGYNEQFF. The CDR3 nucleotides are TGTGCCAGCAGCTTACAGGCGGGACAGGGTTACAATGAGCAGTTCTTC.

The chain uses TRBV5-1 and TRBJ2-1, with a tentative D call TRBD2 (5 bases). Per the germline V gene, CDR1 is SGHRS and CDR2 is YFSETQ. CDR3 size: 14 residues. Trimming cost V 4 bases and J 2 bases, with 10 bases left between them. In nucleotides, the CDR3 is TGCGCCAGCAGCCCCCCCGGGGCCTACAATGAGCAGTTCTTC. Its protein product is CASSPPGAYNEQFF.

This chain links TRBV28 with TRBJ2-1; D may be TRBD2 (6 bases). CDR1 and CDR2 (germline): MDHEN, SYDVKM. V lost 6 bases and J lost 7, with 19 bases in between. There are 15 residues in the CDR3. CDR3 bases: TGTGCCAGCAGCCCCCGGGACTGGCGAAGGAATGAGCAGTTCTTC. Its translation: CASSPRDWRRNEQFF.

There are a few counts of this clone. The gene calls are TRBV29-1 and TRBJ1-2; the D is unclear. Germline-derived CDR1 and CDR2 are SQVTM and ANQGSEA. There are 13 residues in the CDR3. V gave up 6 bases and J gave up 4 bases, with 15 bases separating them. The CDR3 DNA is TGCAGCGTGGGAGGAGGGTCAGGCTATGGCTACACCTTC. Translated: CSVGGGSGYGYTF.

This clone appeared a single time. The chain has TRBV7-9 and TRBJ1-2; a weak D match, TRBD1 (6 bases). The CDR3 consists of 12 residues. Germline lookup yields CDR1 SEHNR and CDR2 FQNEAQ (reference sequence). Between the trimmed V and J ends, which lost 5 bases and 7 bases, there was a span of 11 bases. The CDR3 loop is CASSQDSPGYTF. CDR3 DNA sequence: TGTGCCAGCAGCCAGGACAGTCCTGGCTACACCTTC.

The rearrangement joins TRBV4-2 to TRBJ2-1, with TRBD2 matching 13 bases. This CDR3 spans 16 amino acids. Trimming cost V 3 bases and J 8 bases; bases outside gene matches: 7. CDR1 and CDR2 (germline): LGHNA, YNFKEQ. Here the CDR3 reads CASSQGLAGISYEQFF. In nucleotides, the CDR3 is TGTGCCAGCAGCCAGGGACTAGCGGGAATAAGTTATGAGCAGTTCTTC.

The chain couples TRBV20-1 to TRBJ1-3; possibly TRBD1 for D (6 bases). CDR1 DFQATT and CDR2 SNEGSKA come from the germline V gene (reference sequence). The CDR3 has 16 residues. Trimming pared 3 bases from V and 1 base from J, leaving 16 bases between. The CDR3 protein is CSASDRGRGSGNTIYF. In DNA, the CDR3 is TGCAGTGCTAGTGATAGGGGGAGGGGTTCTGGAAACACCATATATTTT.

This clone was found once. V is TRBV15 and J is TRBJ2-1; 7 nucleotides line up with TRBD2. Per the germline V gene, CDR1 is LNHNV and CDR2 is YYDKDF (reference sequence). The CDR3 is 12 amino acids. The V and J ends lost 5 bases and 15 bases, in that order; junction bases with no gene match: 10. The CDR3 reads CATSSVGRETFF. The CDR3 DNA reads as TGTGCCACCAGCTCTGTGGGGCGGGAGACGTTCTTC.

This clone was seen just once. The chain is built from TRBV2 and TRBJ2-7, with 7 nucleotides matching TRBD1. Losses at the gene ends were 6 bases for V and 3 bases for J; bases not matched to a gene: 11. Germline V gives CDR1 SNHLY, CDR2 FYNNEI. CDR3 length: 15 amino acids. As DNA, the CDR3 is TGTGCCAGCAGCGAACAGGGGACAGCTTACTACGAGCAGTACTTC. As protein: CASSEQGTAYYEQYF.

The chain has TRBV6-5 and TRBJ1-2; TRBD1 agrees at 8 bases. The CDR3 is made up of 14 amino acids. Germline CDR1 is MNHEY and CDR2 is SVGAGI. V gave up 2 bases and J gave up 3 bases; unmatched junction bases: 2. The CDR3 DNA is TGTGCCAGCAGTTACACGGACAGGGACTATGGCTACACCTTC. It encodes CASSYTDRDYGYTF.

As regards this clone: An end of the junction does not agree with germline; a read error may underlie this. The rearrangement links TRBV12-5 to TRBJ2-7, with no clear D. This CDR3 comprises 15 residues. Germline CDR1 reads LGHNT; CDR2 reads FRNRAP. CDR3 residues: CASGFAEISSYEQYF. The CDR3 DNA follows: TGTGCTAGCGGTTTTGCCGAAATTAGCTCCTACGAGCAGTACTTC.

This chain uses TRBV2 with TRBJ2-3; a possible D gene is TRBD1 (7 bases). Per the germline V gene, CDR1 is SNHLY and CDR2 is FYNNEI. Trimming removed 6 bases from V and 1 base from J, with 17 bases in between. The CDR3 contains 16 residues. CDR3 sequence: CASRNSRGARTDTQYF. CDR3 sequence (DNA): TGTGCCAGCAGAAATAGCAGGGGGGCACGCACAGATACGCAGTATTTT.

The V call is TRBV7-8, the J call TRBJ2-7, with TRBD2 matching 11 bases. Germline lookup yields CDR1 SGHVS and CDR2 FQNEAQ. The CDR3 length is 18 residues. Trimming took 5 bases from V and 0 from J; bases not matched to a gene: 12. CDR3 loop: CASSPTGTSGYSSYEQYF. The CDR3 coding sequence is TGTGCCAGCAGCCCGACCGGGACTAGCGGATACAGCTCCTACGAGCAGTACTTC.

The rearrangement joins TRBV7-9 to TRBJ2-5; D possibly corresponds to TRBD2 (5 bases). From germline, CDR1 is SEHNR and CDR2 FQNEAQ (reference sequence). V was pared by 5 bases and J by 2 bases, with 18 bases between. This CDR3 is 16 amino acids long. Here the CDR3 DNA reads TGTGCCAGCAGCCGGGGTGAGGCCCACACACAAGAGACCCAGTACTTC. Translating gives CASSRGEAHTQETQYF.

V usage is TRBV28 and J usage is TRBJ2-7, with 8 bases aligning to TRBD1. The CDR3 runs 14 residues. Trimming removed 4 bases from V and 5 bases from J; junction bases left unmatched: 7. Looked up from germline, CDR1 is MDHEN and CDR2 is SYDVKM. CDR3 residues: CASSSRGRVDEQYF. CDR3 nucleotide sequence: TGTGCCAGCAGTTCCAGGGGGCGCGTCGACGAGCAGTACTTC.

CDR3: CASSPPGLAYNEQFF. CDR3 DNA sequence: TGTGCCAGCAGTCCCCCTGGACTAGCCTACAATGAGCAGTTCTTC. The rearrangement links TRBV27 to TRBJ2-1, with TRBD2 matching 7 bases. Germline-derived CDR1 and CDR2 are MNHEY and SMNVEV (reference sequence). This CDR3 has 15 amino acids. V was pared by 5 bases and J by 2 bases, with 6 bases of the junction left unmatched.

The chain links TRBV7-8 to TRBJ2-3; 9 bases agree with TRBD2. V shed 1 base, J shed 6 bases, and the junction held 8 bases outside the gene matches. Germline V CDR1 and CDR2: SGHVS, FQNEAQ. The CDR3 covers 16 residues. The CDR3 DNA reads as TGTGCCAGCAGCTTAGTGGGTAGCGGGAGTTCTGATACGCAGTATTTT. Protein: CASSLVGSGSSDTQYF.

This clone came up once. The CDR3 region is CASRSRGNTEAFF. The CDR3 bases are TGTGCCAGCAGGTCCAGAGGAAACACTGAAGCTTTCTTT. The chain recombines TRBV6-1 with TRBJ1-1; D unresolved. CDR1 and CDR2 (germline): MNHNS, SASEGT. Trimming pared 6 bases from V and 2 bases from J, leaving 10 bases between. The CDR3 is made up of 13 amino acids.

The chain employs TRBV3-1 (or the pseudogene TRBV3-2) and TRBJ2-3; 9 bases map to TRBD2. The germline V gene has CDR1 LGHDT and CDR2 YNNKEL (reference sequence). Trimming removed 2 bases from V and 5 bases from J; junction bases left unmatched: 5. The CDR3 has 15 amino acids. The CDR3 sequence: CASSQLAGAQDTQYF. The CDR3 DNA follows: TGTGCCAGCAGCCAATTAGCGGGAGCGCAAGATACGCAGTATTTT.

The CDR3 DNA is TGTGCCACCAGCAGAGTTACAGCGAGCGGTGAAGCTTTCTTT. Translated, it gives CATSRVTASGEAFF. The chain uses TRBV15 and TRBJ1-1; D call uncertain. V lost 1 base and J lost 7, with 13 bases in between. Germline V gene lookup returns CDR1 LNHNV and CDR2 YYDKDF (reference sequence). This CDR3 has 14 amino acids.